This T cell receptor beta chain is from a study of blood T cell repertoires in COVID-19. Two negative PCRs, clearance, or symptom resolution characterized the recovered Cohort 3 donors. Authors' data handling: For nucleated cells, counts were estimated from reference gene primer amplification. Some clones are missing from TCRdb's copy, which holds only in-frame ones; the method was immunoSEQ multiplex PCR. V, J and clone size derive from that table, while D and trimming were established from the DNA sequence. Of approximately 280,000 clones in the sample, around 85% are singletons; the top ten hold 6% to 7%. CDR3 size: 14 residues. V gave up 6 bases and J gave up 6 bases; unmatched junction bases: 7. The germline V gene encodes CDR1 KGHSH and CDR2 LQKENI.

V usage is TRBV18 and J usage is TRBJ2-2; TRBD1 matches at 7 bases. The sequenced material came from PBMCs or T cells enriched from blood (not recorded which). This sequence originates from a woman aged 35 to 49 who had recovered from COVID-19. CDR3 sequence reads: CASSRTGLSGELFF. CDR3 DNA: TGTGCCAGCTCGCGGACAGGTCTATCCGGGGAGCTGTTTTTT.